Below are 27 T cell receptor beta chains sequenced from a single sample in a study of early T cells in non-severe SARS-CoV-2 infection. TCRdb re-called the 5' RACE reads through MiXCR, storing one row per CDR3 protein. The sample yields tens of thousands of distinct CDR3 sequences, about 4.5% seen once. Sequencing was carried out using whole blood. The receptor source for this set is an adult who was a healthcare worker with PCR-confirmed SARS-CoV-2 infection or an uninfected control (not recorded which).

This clonotype occurred many times. The rearrangement joins TRBV19 to TRBJ2-1; 10 nucleotides match TRBD2. The length of the CDR3 is 15 residues. V was clipped by 5 bases and J by 4 bases; unmatched bases: 5. Germline CDR1 is LNHDA and CDR2 is SQIVND (reference sequence). CDR3 sequence reads: CASSLSGGPYNEQFF. Written as DNA, the CDR3 is TGTGCCAGTAGTCTTAGCGGGGGGCCATACAATGAGCAGTTCTTC.

This clonotype was picked up many times. The chain employs TRBV29-1 and TRBJ2-2; 10 bases match TRBD1. The V segment lost 7 bases and the J segment 4 bases; nucleotides outside the gene matches: 3. Germline V CDR1 and CDR2: SQVTM, ANQGSEA. The CDR3 runs 13 residues. The CDR3 protein is CSAGTGATGELFF. Written as DNA, the CDR3 is TGCAGCGCCGGGACAGGGGCCACCGGGGAGCTGTTTTTT.

The table lists this clonotype with many counts. The chain carries TRBV9 and TRBJ1-1; D is unclear. V gave up 2 bases and J gave up 5 bases, with 13 bases separating them. The germline V gene encodes CDR1 SGDLS and CDR2 YYNGEE. The CDR3 is 14 residues long. In DNA, the CDR3 is TGTGCCAGCAGCGTTTCGCAATGGCAGACTGAAGCTTTCTTT. Its translation is CASSVSQWQTEAFF.

This clonotype has at least ten counts. The CDR3 reads CASARGSYEQYF. For the CDR3, the DNA is TGTGCCAGCGCCCGAGGGAGCTACGAGCAGTACTTC. The J gene is TRBJ2-7, the V gene TRBV12-3 or TRBV12-4, with D tentatively TRBD2 (5 bases). The CDR3 covers 12 residues. V lost 8 bases, J lost 3 bases, and 11 bases lay in between.

This clonotype was seen at least ten times. The V and J genes are TRBV29-1 and TRBJ1-2; D is possibly TRBD1 (5 bases). The CDR3 is made up of 12 amino acids. CDR1 is SQVTM and CDR2 is ANQGSEA in the germline V gene. Trimming stripped 8 bases from V and 2 bases from J, with 12 bases between. Here the CDR3 reads CSTDGTNYGYTF. CDR3 coding DNA: TGCAGCACCGACGGGACCAACTATGGCTACACCTTC. Full variable domain (outside the CDR3, taken from reference TRBV29-1 and TRBJ1-2): SAVISQKPSRDICQRGTSLTIQCQVDSQVTMMFWYRQQPGQSLTLIATANQGSEATYESGFVIDKFPISRPNLTFSTLTVSNMSPEDSSIYLCSTDGTNYGYTFGSGTRLTVV.

In this sample, this clonotype turned up many times. The V gene is TRBV29-1, the J gene TRBJ1-2; D is unresolved. V lost 3 bases and J 7 bases, leaving 6 bases between the germline ends. Germline V lookup: CDR1 SQVTM, CDR2 ANQGSEA. The CDR3 extends over 10 amino acids. The CDR3 nucleotides are TGCAGCGTTGACTCGAGTGGCTACACCTTC. Protein: CSVDSSGYTF.

In this sample, this clonotype turned up a few times. This rearrangement joins TRBV12-3 or TRBV12-4 to TRBJ1-3; no clear D. CDR3 size: 15 residues. V was pared by 7 bases and J by 0 bases, with 13 bases between. CDR3 bases: TGTGCCAGCACCTTGGGGATGAGCTCTGGAAACACCATATATTTT. It is translated as CASTLGMSSGNTIYF.

This clonotype was observed a few times. As DNA, the CDR3 is TGTGCCAGCTCACCGGGACAGGGTTTTGAAAAACTGTTTTTT. Residues: CASSPGQGFEKLFF. This chain joins TRBV18 and TRBJ1-4; the match to TRBD1 covers 9 bases. CDR1 is KGHSH, CDR2 LQKENI, per germline. This CDR3 region has 14 residues. V dropped 3 bases and J dropped 7; count of bases not matched to a gene: 3.

This clonotype was recorded at least ten times. The chain carries TRBV20-1 and TRBJ2-7; 11 bases are a match to TRBD2. This CDR3 comprises 14 residues. The trim removed 3 bases at V and 3 bases at J, leaving 4 bases unmatched. Germline CDR1 reads DFQATT; CDR2 reads SNEGSKA (reference sequence). The CDR3 DNA follows: TGCAGTGCTAGTTGGGGGACTAGCGGCTACGAGCAGTACTTC. It codes for CSASWGTSGYEQYF.

V usage is TRBV12-3 or TRBV12-4 and J usage is TRBJ1-2, with 9 nucleotides matching TRBD1. Losses at the gene ends were 3 bases for V and 8 bases for J; bases not matched to a gene: 4. The CDR3 runs to 13 residues. CDR3 nucleotide sequence: TGTGCCAGCAGTTTCACAGGGGGCATCGGCTACACCTTC. Residues: CASSFTGGIGYTF.

This clonotype was picked up many times. The V and J genes are TRBV12-3 or TRBV12-4 and TRBJ1-2; 7 nucleotides line up with TRBD1. There are 13 residues in the CDR3. Trimming cost V 5 bases and J 4 bases; bases outside gene matches: 4. CDR3 loop: CASSPRTGYGYTF. The CDR3 DNA follows: TGTGCCAGCAGTCCCCGGACAGGCTATGGCTACACCTTC.

The rearrangement links TRBV7-2 to TRBJ2-1; the D gene could be TRBD1 or TRBD2 (5 bases each). The germline V gene has CDR1 SGHTA and CDR2 FQGNSA. V was cut by 7 bases and J by 0 bases, with 13 bases left in between. The CDR3 sequence is 15 residues long. CDR3 sequence reads: CASTRDGGSYNEQFF. The CDR3 DNA follows: TGTGCCAGCACCAGGGACGGAGGCTCCTACAATGAGCAGTTCTTC.

The rearrangement links TRBV12-3 or TRBV12-4 to TRBJ2-6; the match to TRBD2 covers 7 bases. Trimming at V came to 8 bases and at J to 0 bases, leaving 10 bases not matched to a gene. There are 17 residues in the CDR3. The CDR3 protein is CASGPSGFHSGANVLTF. The CDR3 DNA sequence: TGTGCCAGCGGGCCTAGCGGCTTCCACTCTGGGGCCAACGTCCTGACTTTC.

This clonotype was detected ten times or more. J is TRBJ2-3 and V is TRBV7-2, with TRBD2 identical over 13 bases. V dropped 4 bases and J dropped 4; count of bases not matched to a gene: 5. This CDR3 is 16 amino acids long. Germline V lookup: CDR1 SGHTA, CDR2 FQGNSA. CDR3 sequence (DNA): TGTGCCAGCAGCTCGGGACTAGCGGGAAGAGCAGATACGCAGTATTTT. The encoded protein is CASSSGLAGRADTQYF.

This clonotype was recorded a few times. The J gene is TRBJ1-2, the V gene TRBV7-9; D is possibly TRBD1 (6 bases). V shed 4 bases and J shed 0 bases, with 12 bases lying between them. CDR3 size: 15 residues. Germline V gives CDR1 SEHNR, CDR2 FQNEAQ (reference sequence). CDR3 amino acids: CASSSRDKANYGYTF. The DNA for the CDR3 is TGTGCCAGCAGCTCCCGGGACAAAGCTAACTATGGCTACACCTTC.

This clonotype was observed at least ten times. The CDR3 DNA reads as TGTGCCAGCAGTTTCCTCGGGGGAGGAGGGAATACGCAGTATTTT. Protein: CASSFLGGGGNTQYF. The J gene is TRBJ2-3, the V gene TRBV27; D is perhaps TRBD2 (6 bases). Between the trimmed V and J ends, which lost 3 bases and 7 bases, there was a span of 17 bases. Germline values: CDR1 MNHEY, CDR2 SMNVEV (reference sequence). The CDR3 extends over 15 amino acids.

This clonotype was counted many times. In DNA, the CDR3 is TGTGCCAGCAGAGTTGAAAGGGGCCTTCTCACCTACGAGCAGTACTTC. This gives the protein CASRVERGLLTYEQYF. This rearrangement joins TRBV2 to TRBJ2-7; possible D gene TRBD1, 5 bases. CDR1 and CDR2 from the germline V gene are SNHLY and FYNNEI. The CDR3 has 16 amino acids. V was shortened by 6 bases and J by 2 bases, with 20 bases between the two germline ends.

This clonotype was seen ten or more times. The J gene is TRBJ1-5, the V gene TRBV6-6, with D tentatively TRBD1 (5 bases). This CDR3 spans 13 amino acids. Trimming stripped 4 bases from V and 5 bases from J, with 9 bases between. The germline V gene encodes CDR1 MNHNY and CDR2 SVGAGI (reference sequence). The CDR3 DNA follows: TGTGCCAGCAGTTCGGGACGGGATCAGCCCCAGCATTTT. The encoded protein is CASSSGRDQPQHF.

This clonotype was observed a few times. This chain connects TRBV29-1 to TRBJ2-7; 9 bases are a match to TRBD2. V shed 4 bases, J shed 4 bases, and the junction held 8 bases outside the gene matches. The V gene's germline CDR1 is SQVTM and CDR2 ANQGSEA. The CDR3 has 14 amino acids. CDR3 sequence reads: CSVVVRLAGYEQYF. The CDR3 nucleotides are TGCAGCGTTGTTGTTCGTCTAGCGGGATACGAGCAGTACTTC.

This chain joins TRBV5-1 and TRBJ2-1; tentative D call: TRBD2 (6 bases). V was trimmed by 0 bases and J by 0 bases, leaving 10 bases between them. The germline gives CDR1 SGHRS, CDR2 YFSETQ. This CDR3 is 16 amino acids long. CDR3 nucleotides: TGCGCCAGCAGCTTGGCCTTCGGGAGCTCCTACAATGAGCAGTTCTTC. Translation: CASSLAFGSSYNEQFF. The full variable domain, completed using reference TRBV5-1 and TRBJ2-1, is KAGVTQTPRYLIKTRGQQVTLSCSPISGHRSVSWYQQTPGQGLQFLFEYFSETQRNKGNFPGRFSGRQFSNSRSEMNVSTLELGDSALYLCASSLAFGSSYNEQFFGPGTRLTVL.

Concerning this clonotype itself: This clone may be a read error of a much larger clone one base away. V is TRBV20-1 and J is TRBJ2-6; no clear D. Germline CDR1 is DFQATT and CDR2 is SNEGSKA (reference sequence). The CDR3 covers 15 residues. The CDR3 bases are TGCAGTGCTGGAAGTGGGAACTCTGGGACCAACGTCCTGACTTTC. Its protein is CSAGSGNSGTNVLTF.

V is TRBV5-1 and J is TRBJ2-2; TRBD1 matches 8 bases. Germline trimming cut 2 bases from V and 4 bases from J; bases unmatched to any gene: 4. The CDR3 extends over 15 amino acids. CDR1 is SGHRS and CDR2 is YFSETQ in the germline V gene. CDR3 residues: CASSLWTGSTGELFF. The CDR3 DNA sequence: TGCGCCAGCAGCTTATGGACAGGGAGCACCGGGGAGCTGTTTTTT.

The chain combines TRBV9 with TRBJ2-6; D is ambiguous. Looked up from germline, CDR1 is SGDLS and CDR2 is YYNGEE. Trimming took 2 bases from V and 0 from J, leaving 6 bases between them. The CDR3 sequence is 15 residues long. This CDR3 is CASSVQSSGANVLTF. Written as DNA, the CDR3 is TGTGCCAGCAGCGTTCAGAGCTCTGGGGCCAACGTCCTGACTTTC. The variable domain in full, with the rest retrieved from reference TRBV9 and TRBJ2-6, is DSGVTQTPKHLITATGQRVTLRCSPRSGDLSVYWYQQSLDQGLQFLIQYYNGEERAKGNILERFSAQQFPDLHSELNLSSLELGDSALYFCASSVQSSGANVLTFGAGSRLTVL.

The sample holds a few counts of this clonotype. CDR3 bases: TGTGCCAGCAGCCGGGGACTAGCGGGGGGCCTGAACACCGGGGAGCTGTTTTTT. Its translation is CASSRGLAGGLNTGELFF. The chain joins TRBV5-4 to TRBJ2-2; 15 bases map to TRBD2. In germline, CDR1 is SGHNT, CDR2 YYREEE (reference sequence). V shed 4 bases and J 1 base; nucleotides not matched to a gene: 5. The CDR3 length is 18 residues.

The gene calls are TRBV11-2 and TRBJ2-7; 9 nucleotides agree with TRBD2. Looked up from germline, CDR1 is SGHAT and CDR2 is FQNNGV. V lost 2 bases, J lost 5 bases, and 10 bases stayed unmatched. This CDR3 comprises 16 residues. CDR3 residues: CASSLLRFSGGHEQYF. The CDR3 nucleotides are TGTGCCAGCAGCTTACTGCGATTTAGCGGGGGCCACGAGCAGTACTTC.

This clonotype was observed at least ten times. This rearrangement joins TRBV10-3 to TRBJ1-6; 10 nucleotides agree with TRBD1. V dropped 6 bases and J dropped 9; count of bases not matched to a gene: 8. Germline lookup yields CDR1 ENHRY and CDR2 SYGVKD. This CDR3 comprises 15 residues. The CDR3 DNA follows: TGTGCCATCAGAGCGGACAGGGGGACAGGTTCACCCCTCCACTTT. It is translated as CAIRADRGTGSPLHF.

This clonotype was found many times. V usage is TRBV14 and J usage is TRBJ2-5; D unresolved. The CDR3 is 16 amino acids. V lost 4 bases, J lost 1 base, and 16 bases lay in between. Per germline, CDR1 SGHDN and CDR2 FVKESK. Here the CDR3 reads CASSLGPRGTQETQYF. CDR3 nucleotides: TGTGCCAGCAGCCTCGGTCCACGCGGCACCCAAGAGACCCAGTACTTC. Full variable domain (missing parts from reference TRBV14 and TRBJ2-5): EAGVTQFPSHSVIEKGQTVTLRCDPISGHDNLYWYRRVMGKEIKFLLHFVKESKQDESGMPNNRFLAERTGGTYSTLKVQPAELEDSGVYFCASSLGPRGTQETQYFGPGTRLLVL.